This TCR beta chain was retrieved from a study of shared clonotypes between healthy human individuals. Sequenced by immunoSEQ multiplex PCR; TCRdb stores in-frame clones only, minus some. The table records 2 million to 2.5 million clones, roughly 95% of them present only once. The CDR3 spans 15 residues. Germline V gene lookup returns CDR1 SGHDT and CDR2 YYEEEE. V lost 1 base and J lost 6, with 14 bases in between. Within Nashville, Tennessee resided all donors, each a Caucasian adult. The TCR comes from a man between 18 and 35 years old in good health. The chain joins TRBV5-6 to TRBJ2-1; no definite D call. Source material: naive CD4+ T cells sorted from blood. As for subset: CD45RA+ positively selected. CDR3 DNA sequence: TGTGCCAGCAGCTTGACTCTAGGTCTTACCAATGAGCAGTTCTTC. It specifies CASSLTLGLTNEQFF.